The next 17 T cell receptor beta chains were all read from a single sample in a study of cytomegalovirus exposure and HLA in healthy donors. Clones were sequenced by immunoSEQ multiplex PCR, and TCRdb holds only the in-frame ones, with some missing. The repertoire holds roughly 180,000 clones, with 84% as singletons. Sequencing was carried out using PBMCs. All receptors come from a man between 18 and 29 years old in good health and CMV-seropositive.

This clone was counted once. This sequence joins TRBV7-3 and TRBJ2-7; maybe TRBD1 (5 bases). The CDR3 has 15 residues. The V end lost 2 bases, the J end lost 5 bases, and 16 bases lay between the germline ends. In germline, CDR1 is SGHTA, CDR2 FQGTGA. CDR3 residues: CASSLRGRAADEQYF. CDR3 nucleotide sequence: TGTGCCAGCAGCTTACGAGGCAGGGCCGCTGACGAGCAGTACTTC.

The chain carries TRBV9 and TRBJ2-7; 8 bases fit TRBD1. Germline CDR1 SGDLS, CDR2 YYNGEE. Germline trimming cut 5 bases from V and 2 bases from J; bases unmatched to any gene: 18. The CDR3 covers 18 residues. Here the CDR3 reads CASSQASPGGPRAYEQYF. The CDR3 nucleotides read TGTGCCAGCAGTCAAGCTTCCCCAGGGGGCCCGCGGGCCTACGAGCAGTACTTC.

The genes are TRBV10-3 and TRBJ2-7; TRBD2 matches at 11 bases. V was pared by 5 bases and J by 4 bases, with 4 bases of the junction left unmatched. The CDR3 totals 14 residues. Germline V gene lookup returns CDR1 ENHRY and CDR2 SYGVKD. CDR3 in DNA: TGTGCCATCAGTACCGGGACTAGCGGATACGAGCAGTACTTC. Translated, it gives CAISTGTSGYEQYF.

This clone was recorded only once. The chain uses TRBV7-2 and TRBJ2-3; tentative D call: TRBD1 (6 bases). This CDR3 has 14 residues. V lost 1 base, J lost 3 bases, and 8 bases lay in between. The germline V gene encodes CDR1 SGHTA and CDR2 FQGNSA. Here the CDR3 reads CASSLGGRTDTQYF. CDR3 bases: TGTGCCAGCAGCTTAGGGGGGCGTACAGATACGCAGTATTTT. Using reference TRBV7-2 and TRBJ2-3 for the parts outside the CDR3, the full variable domain is GAGVSQSPSNKVTEKGKDVELRCDPISGHTALYWYRQSLGQGLEFLIYFQGNSAPDKSGLPSDRFSAERTGGSVSTLTIQRTQQEDSAVYLCASSLGGRTDTQYFGPGTRLTVL.

V is TRBV4-2 and J is TRBJ2-1, with unresolved D. Germline V gives CDR1 LGHNA, CDR2 YNFKEQ. The CDR3 covers 17 residues. V was clipped by 1 base and J by 10 bases, with 23 bases between them. This CDR3 reads CASSQALDSIAPNEQFF. The DNA for the CDR3 is TGTGCCAGCAGCCAAGCACTCGACTCCATAGCCCCTAACGAGCAGTTCTTC.

The chain links TRBV7-2 to TRBJ1-2, with no clear D. Germline lookup yields CDR1 SGHTA and CDR2 FQGNSA. V was trimmed by 0 bases and J by 7 bases, leaving 15 bases between them. The CDR3 is made up of 15 amino acids. DNA for the CDR3: TGTGCCAGCAGCTTAGCACGAGCGGAGATCAGTGGCTACACCTTC. Protein: CASSLARAEISGYTF.

The CDR3 coding sequence is TGTGCCAGCAGCGGGGGGGGTCAGCCCCAGCATTTT. It yields the protein CASSGGGQPQHF. V usage is TRBV7-9 and J usage is TRBJ1-5; D might be TRBD1 (5 bases). In germline, CDR1 is SEHNR, CDR2 FQNEAQ (reference sequence). The CDR3 length is 12 residues. With 5 bases removed from V and 6 bases from J, the gap between germline ends came to 8 bases. Drawing the rest from reference TRBV7-9 and TRBJ1-5, the complete variable domain is DTGVSQNPRHKITKRGQNVTFRCDPISEHNRLYWYRQTLGQGPEFLTYFQNEAQLEKSRLLSDRFSAERPKGSFSTLEIQRTEQGDSAMYLCASSGGGQPQHFGDGTRLSIL.

The rearrangement uses TRBV2 and TRBJ1-5; no firm D call. CDR1 SNHLY and CDR2 FYNNEI come from the germline V gene. The V end lost 6 bases, the J end lost 3 bases, and 9 bases lay between the germline ends. This CDR3 is 13 amino acids long. The CDR3: CASRSELNQPQHF. The DNA for the CDR3 is TGTGCCAGCAGGTCGGAGCTCAATCAGCCCCAGCATTTT.

The V and J genes are TRBV6-4 and TRBJ2-1; tentatively, D is TRBD1 (6 bases). This CDR3 region has 15 residues. Germline loops: CDR1 MRHNA, CDR2 SNTAGT. Trimming removed 4 bases from V and 0 bases from J, with 10 bases in between. CDR3 residues: CASSAGVGSYNEQFF. The CDR3 DNA reads TGTGCCAGCAGTGCAGGGGTGGGCTCCTACAATGAGCAGTTCTTC.

The chain combines TRBV7-3 with TRBJ2-7, with a tentative D call TRBD1 (6 bases). Deletions cut 1 base from V and 2 bases from J, with 9 bases between. In germline, CDR1 is SGHTA, CDR2 FQGTGA. CDR3 length: 14 residues. Here the CDR3 DNA reads TGTGCCAGCAGCTTAAGTGGACAGACCTACGAGCAGTACTTC. Residues: CASSLSGQTYEQYF.

This rearrangement joins TRBV6-1 to TRBJ2-5; 8 bases are shared with TRBD1. The germline gives CDR1 MNHNS, CDR2 SASEGT. V dropped 2 bases and J dropped 10; count of bases not matched to a gene: 6. The CDR3 consists of 13 residues. The CDR3 is CASSERTGLSQYF. The CDR3 coding sequence is TGTGCCAGCAGTGAAAGGACAGGGCTAAGCCAGTACTTC.

This clone turned up a few times. The chain uses TRBV29-1 and TRBJ1-1, with D unresolved. V was pared by 4 bases and J by 4 bases, with 10 bases between. This CDR3 region has 12 residues. CDR1 and CDR2 (germline): SQVTM, ANQGSEA. In DNA form, the CDR3 reads TGCAGCGTTGTAGATGGCTCCACTGAAGCTTTCTTT. Protein: CSVVDGSTEAFF.

The gene calls are TRBV7-9 and TRBJ1-2; possible D gene TRBD1, 5 bases. This CDR3 is 13 amino acids long. V was clipped by 3 bases and J by 0 bases, with 5 bases between them. The germline CDR1 and CDR2 sequences are SEHNR and FQNEAQ (reference sequence). The CDR3 loop is CASSLTANYGYTF. In nucleotides, the CDR3 is TGTGCCAGCAGCTTGACAGCTAACTATGGCTACACCTTC.

This clone was seen once. V gene TRBV9 combines with J gene TRBJ2-3; 11 bases map to TRBD2. Germline values: CDR1 SGDLS, CDR2 YYNGEE. CDR3 length equals 14 residues. V shed 3 bases, J shed 4 bases, and the junction held 1 base outside the gene matches. CDR3 loop: CASSGSGRADTQYF. The CDR3 coding sequence is TGTGCCAGCAGCGGTAGCGGGAGGGCAGATACGCAGTATTTT.

V usage is TRBV9 and J usage is TRBJ2-3, with D hard to call. Germline V gene sequence: CDR1 SGDLS, CDR2 YYNGEE. V lost 7 bases and J lost 0, with 9 bases in between. The CDR3 is 13 residues long. The CDR3 sequence is CASSEASTDTQYF. CDR3 bases: TGTGCCAGCTCCGAGGCTAGCACAGATACGCAGTATTTT.

This clone was detected only a few times. V usage is TRBV19 and J usage is TRBJ1-2; D gene unclear. CDR1 and CDR2 from the germline V gene are LNHDA and SQIVND (reference sequence). The CDR3 contains 17 residues. Deletions cut 4 bases from V and 8 bases from J, with 26 bases between. The CDR3 bases are TGTGCCAGTAGTACTAACGTCGGTTCGGGGTCGAGGAGGGGCTACACCTTC. It codes for CASSTNVGSGSRRGYTF.

The chain uses TRBV19 and TRBJ1-1; D remains unclear. There are 13 residues in the CDR3. Germline V lookup: CDR1 LNHDA, CDR2 SQIVND (reference sequence). V was shortened by 6 bases and J by 5 bases, with 13 bases between the two germline ends. CDR3 nucleotides: TGTGCCAGTAGCCCGGACGGGGAAACTGAAGCTTTCTTT. This gives the protein CASSPDGETEAFF.